The subject of this entry is one T cell receptor beta chain. No cognate antigen has been identified for it. No clone much larger than this one lies a single base away; base qualities are absent. Reading the germline V gene gives CDR1 ENHRY and CDR2 SYGVKD. Including the terminal cysteine and phenylalanine, the CDR3 comprises 15 residues. Only the CDR3 DNA stays, 45 bases, in frame from base 1. V lost 3 bases and J lost 3 bases, and the count of bases not matched to a germline gene is 6. This sample was included in a study of molecular identifiers for immune sequencing clone quantification (dated by TCRdb to 2017 to 2018). Study-level background: For a replicate experiment, RNA from roughly 18,000 or 92,000 naive CD8 T cells was divided into five aliquots, and four of the five aliquots were sequenced. This methods study benchmarked molecular-identifier clustering-based TCR repertoire sequencing (MIDCIRS) and TCR RNA copy counting, using CD8 T cells to do so.

Broad study findings and their caveats: Without barcode sub-clustering, chimeric consensus sequences inflated TCR diversity; chimeras reached as high as 47%. The naive libraries included spiked-in Jurkat TCR RNA (more than nine copies' worth), and this Jurkat TCR RNA is not part of the donor repertoire. Modeling estimated 3 to 3.5 recovered TCR RNA copies per cell, compared with about 10 by digital PCR, which implies roughly 27% capture efficiency. Spiked-in Jurkat TCR RNA equivalent to a single cell was reported to be detectable even among one million naive CD8 T cells. In CMV-specific effector cells, clones with more than 20 RNA copies accounted for over 97% of molecules, whereas in naive cells such clones accounted for under 1%. The sizes of highly expanded clones could end up underestimated when identical TCR molecules share a barcode.

Receptor libraries were prepared by PCR. Reads for this sample came from a NextSeq 500. Bulk TCR libraries were generated as previously described, with the TCR primers listed in Table S5 used. Purification of total RNA was performed with the Qiagen AllPrep DNA/RNA kit. Before analysis, reads from multiple sequencing runs of one library were combined. Per the original workflow: Reads were retained only if their TCR constant sequence matched exactly, and those retained reads were trimmed to 150 nt and grouped according to their 12-nt molecular barcodes. Reads within each barcode group were sub-clustered using a 15% Levenshtein threshold, and quality-weighted consensus sequences were constructed for each RNA molecule. Non-functional sequences were discarded, and so were lower-count sequences lying one edit away from another sequence. Based on a fit of two negative binomial distributions, barcode sub-clusters having less than 20% of the maximum read count were discarded. TCRdb itself trimmed the public reads at Q25 with fastp, ran MiXCR and retained productive beta chains. Every entry covers one CDR3 protein and lists the most common genes and DNA from its rows. TCRdb's processing, not the authors' own work, is the source of the V and J calls. The sample includes roughly 630,000 distinct CDR3 sequences, with less than 30% observed a single time. The ten largest clones represent about 0.78% of the sample.

Libraries of naive CD8 T cells were generated from roughly 20,000 to 1,000,000 sorted cells, with 10%, 30% or 50% of the purified RNA used. On a BD FACSAria II, naive CD8 T cells were FACS-sorted as CD8+CD4-CCR7+CD45RA+ and collected into RLT Plus buffer. Detection sensitivity was tested by spiking Jurkat RNA equal to approximately 9 TCR copies' worth into samples containing about 18,000-1,000,000 naive CD8 T cells. Enrichment of CD8 T cells was performed with RosetteSep CD8+ T Cell Enrichment Cocktail and Ficoll-Paque, after which ACK red cell lysis was carried out. The source is a human donor in good health. Some libraries in this study had Jurkat cell RNA spiked in. The sequence is built from TRBV10-3 and TRBJ2-7; 9 nucleotides in the junction match TRBD1. The sample comprised naive CD8+ T cells from blood, with Jurkat cell RNA spiked in. In the paper's terms, the cell subset or site label means: FACS-sorted CD8+CD4-CCR7+CD45RA+ naive T cells. The CDR3 corresponds to CAISDSGTGIYEQYF. The nucleotide sequence is TGTGCCATCAGTGATTCGGGGACAGGGATCTACGAGCAGTACTTC.